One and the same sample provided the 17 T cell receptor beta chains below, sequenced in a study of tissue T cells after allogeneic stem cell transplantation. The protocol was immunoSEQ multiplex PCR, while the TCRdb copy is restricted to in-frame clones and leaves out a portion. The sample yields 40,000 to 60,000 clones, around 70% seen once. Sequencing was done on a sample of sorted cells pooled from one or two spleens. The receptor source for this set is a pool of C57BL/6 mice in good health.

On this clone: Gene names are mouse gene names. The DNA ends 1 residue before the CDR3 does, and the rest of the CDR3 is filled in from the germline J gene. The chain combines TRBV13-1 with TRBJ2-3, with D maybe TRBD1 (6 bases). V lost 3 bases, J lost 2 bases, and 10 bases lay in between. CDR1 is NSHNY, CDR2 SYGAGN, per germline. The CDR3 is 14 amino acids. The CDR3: CASSVRDTAETLYF. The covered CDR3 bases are TGTGCCAGCAGTGTCCGGGACACTGCAGAAACGCTGTAT.

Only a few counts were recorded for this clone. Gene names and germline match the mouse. This chain's CDR3 is CASGDGGRDTLYF. The sequenced CDR3 bases are TGTGCCAGCGGTGATGGGGGGCGAGACACGCTCTAT. This rearrangement joins TRBV13-2 to TRBJ1-3; tentative D call: TRBD1 (6 bases). The read ends 1 residue before the CDR3 terminus; that terminus is restored from the germline J gene. The CDR3 is made up of 13 amino acids. Germline CDR1 and CDR2: NNHNN and SYGAGS (reference sequence). V dropped 0 bases and J dropped 10 bases, with 11 bases sitting between them.

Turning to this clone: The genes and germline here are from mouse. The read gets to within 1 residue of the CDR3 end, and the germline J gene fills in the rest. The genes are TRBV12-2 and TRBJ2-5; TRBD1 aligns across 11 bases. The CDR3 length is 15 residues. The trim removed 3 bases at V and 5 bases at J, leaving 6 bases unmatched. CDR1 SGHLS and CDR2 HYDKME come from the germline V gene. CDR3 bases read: TGTGCCAGCTCTTTTGGACAGGGGGCTCGAGACACCCAGTAC. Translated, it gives CASSFGQGARDTQY. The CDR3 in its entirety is CASSFGQGARDTQYF.

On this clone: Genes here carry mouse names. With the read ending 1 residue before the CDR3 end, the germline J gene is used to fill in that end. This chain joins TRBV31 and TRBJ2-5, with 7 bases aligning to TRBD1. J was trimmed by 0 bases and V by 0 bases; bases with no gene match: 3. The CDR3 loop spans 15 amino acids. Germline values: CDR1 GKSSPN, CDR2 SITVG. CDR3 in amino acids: CAWSLNRGNQDTQYF. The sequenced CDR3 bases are TGTGCCTGGAGTCTTAACAGGGGTAACCAAGACACCCAGTAC.

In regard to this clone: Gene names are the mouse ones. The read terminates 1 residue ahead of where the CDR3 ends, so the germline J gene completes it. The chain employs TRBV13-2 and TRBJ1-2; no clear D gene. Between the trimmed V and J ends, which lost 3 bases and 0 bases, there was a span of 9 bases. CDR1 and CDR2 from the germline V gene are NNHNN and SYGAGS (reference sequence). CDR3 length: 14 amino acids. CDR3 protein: CASGVKAANSDYTF. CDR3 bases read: TGTGCCAGCGGTGTCAAGGCCGCAAACTCCGACTACACC.

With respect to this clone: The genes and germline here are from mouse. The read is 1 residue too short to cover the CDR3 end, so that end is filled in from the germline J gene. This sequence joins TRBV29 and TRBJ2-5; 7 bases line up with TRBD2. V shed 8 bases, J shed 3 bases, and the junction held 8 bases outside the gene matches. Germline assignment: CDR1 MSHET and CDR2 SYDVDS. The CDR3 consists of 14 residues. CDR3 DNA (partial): TGTGCTAGCCTCGGGACTGTTAGACAAGACACCCAGTAC. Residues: CASLGTVRQDTQY. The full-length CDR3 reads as CASLGTVRQDTQYF.

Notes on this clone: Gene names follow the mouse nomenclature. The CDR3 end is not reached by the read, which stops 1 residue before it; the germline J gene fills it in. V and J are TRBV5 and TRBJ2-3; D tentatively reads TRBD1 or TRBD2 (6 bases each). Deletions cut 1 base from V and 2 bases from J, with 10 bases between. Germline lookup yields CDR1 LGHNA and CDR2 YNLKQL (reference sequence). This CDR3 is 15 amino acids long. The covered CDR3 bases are TGTGCCAGCAGCCAAGGGGGGCGCGATGCAGAAACGCTGTAT. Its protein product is CASSQGGRDAETLY. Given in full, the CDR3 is CASSQGGRDAETLYF.

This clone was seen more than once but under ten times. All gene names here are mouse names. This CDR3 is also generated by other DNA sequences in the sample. The CDR3 bases that were read are TGTGCCAGCAGTTTGACAGATTCTGGAAATACGCTCTAT. The encoded protein is CASSLTDSGNTLY. The CDR3, in full, reads CASSLTDSGNTLYF. V usage is TRBV26 and J usage is TRBJ1-3, with D maybe TRBD1 (5 bases). The CDR3 goes on 1 residue after the read ends, and that part is filled in from the germline J gene. Trimming removed 5 bases from V and 0 bases from J, with 8 bases in between. This CDR3 has 14 amino acids. Germline V gene lookup returns CDR1 KGHPV and CDR2 FQNQEV (reference sequence).

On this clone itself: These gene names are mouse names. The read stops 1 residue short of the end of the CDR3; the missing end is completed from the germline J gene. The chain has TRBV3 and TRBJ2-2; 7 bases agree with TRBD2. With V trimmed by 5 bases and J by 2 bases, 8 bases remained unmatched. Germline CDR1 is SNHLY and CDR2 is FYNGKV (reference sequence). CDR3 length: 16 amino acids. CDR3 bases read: TGTGCCAGCAGCCCCTCCGGGACTGCCAACACCGGGCAGCTCTAC. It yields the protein CASSPSGTANTGQLY. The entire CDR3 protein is CASSPSGTANTGQLYF.

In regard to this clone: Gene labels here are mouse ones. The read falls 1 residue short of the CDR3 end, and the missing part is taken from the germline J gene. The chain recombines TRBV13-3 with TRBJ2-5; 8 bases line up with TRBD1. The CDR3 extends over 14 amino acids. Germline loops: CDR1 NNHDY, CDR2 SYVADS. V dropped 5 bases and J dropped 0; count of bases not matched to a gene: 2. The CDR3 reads CASRDRVNQDTQYF. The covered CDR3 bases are TGTGCCAGCAGGGACAGGGTTAACCAAGACACCCAGTAC.

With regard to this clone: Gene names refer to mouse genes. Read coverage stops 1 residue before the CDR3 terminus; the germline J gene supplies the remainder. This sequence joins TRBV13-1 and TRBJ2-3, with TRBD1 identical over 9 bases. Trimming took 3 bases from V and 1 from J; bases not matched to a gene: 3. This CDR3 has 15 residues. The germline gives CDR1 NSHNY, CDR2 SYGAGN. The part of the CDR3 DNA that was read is TGTGCCAGCAGTGCGGACAGGGGTGGTGCAGAAACGCTGTAT. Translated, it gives CASSADRGGAETLY. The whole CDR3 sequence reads CASSADRGGAETLYF.

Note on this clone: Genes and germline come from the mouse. This CDR3 is CASSLDWGGNTQYF. CDR3 DNA, as far as it was read: TGTGCCAGCAGTCTTGACTGGGGGGGCAACACCCAGTAC. The rearrangement links TRBV13-1 to TRBJ2-5; 12 bases match TRBD2. The CDR3 goes on 1 residue after the read ends, and that part is filled in from the germline J gene. The junction had 4 bases not matched to a gene; V was cut back by 4 bases and J by 7 bases. Germline V gene data show CDR1 as NSHNY and CDR2 as SYGAGN. This CDR3 has 14 residues.

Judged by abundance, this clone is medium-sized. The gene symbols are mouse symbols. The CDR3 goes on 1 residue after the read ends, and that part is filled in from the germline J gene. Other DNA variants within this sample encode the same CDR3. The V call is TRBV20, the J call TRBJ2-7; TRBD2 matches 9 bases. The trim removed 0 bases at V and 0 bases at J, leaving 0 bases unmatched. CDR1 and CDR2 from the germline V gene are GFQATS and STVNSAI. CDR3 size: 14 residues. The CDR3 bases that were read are TGTGGTGCTAGGGACTGGGGGGGCTCCTATGAACAGTAC. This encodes CGARDWGGSYEQY. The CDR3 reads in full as CGARDWGGSYEQYF.

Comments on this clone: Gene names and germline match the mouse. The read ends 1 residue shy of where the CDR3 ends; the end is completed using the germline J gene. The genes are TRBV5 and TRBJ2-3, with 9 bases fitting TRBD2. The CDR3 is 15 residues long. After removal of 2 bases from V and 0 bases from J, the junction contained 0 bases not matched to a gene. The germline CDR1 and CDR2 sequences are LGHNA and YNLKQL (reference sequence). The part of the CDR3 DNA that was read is TGTGCCAGCAGCCAACTGGGGGGGAGTGCAGAAACGCTGTAT. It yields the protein CASSQLGGSAETLY. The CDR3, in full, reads CASSQLGGSAETLYF.

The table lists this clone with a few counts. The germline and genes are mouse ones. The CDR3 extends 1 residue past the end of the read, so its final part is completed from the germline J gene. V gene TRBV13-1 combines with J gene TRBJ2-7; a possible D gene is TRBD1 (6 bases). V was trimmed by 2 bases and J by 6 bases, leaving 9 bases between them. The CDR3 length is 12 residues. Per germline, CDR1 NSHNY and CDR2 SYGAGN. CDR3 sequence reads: CASSEQGVEQYF. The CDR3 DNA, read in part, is TGTGCCAGCAGTGAACAGGGAGTTGAACAGTAC.

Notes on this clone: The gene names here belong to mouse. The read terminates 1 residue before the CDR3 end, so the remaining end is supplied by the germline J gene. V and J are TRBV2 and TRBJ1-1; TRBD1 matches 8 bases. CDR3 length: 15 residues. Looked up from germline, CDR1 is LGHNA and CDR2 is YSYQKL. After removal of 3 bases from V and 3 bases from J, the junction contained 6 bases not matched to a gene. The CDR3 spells CASSQYRGSYTEVFF. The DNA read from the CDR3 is TGTGCCAGCAGCCAGTACAGGGGGAGCTACACAGAAGTCTTC.

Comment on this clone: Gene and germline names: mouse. The CDR3: CASSINGGNTGQLYF. The CDR3 DNA, read in part, is TGTGCCAGCAGTATAAATGGGGGGAACACCGGGCAGCTCTAC. The chain uses TRBV19 and TRBJ2-2; 7 bases line up with TRBD2. The CDR3 goes on 1 residue after the read ends, and that part is filled in from the germline J gene. Germline CDR1 FNHDT, CDR2 SITEND (reference sequence). This CDR3 has 15 residues. The V gene end was trimmed by 1 base and the J gene end by 2 bases; junction bases not matched to a gene: 2.